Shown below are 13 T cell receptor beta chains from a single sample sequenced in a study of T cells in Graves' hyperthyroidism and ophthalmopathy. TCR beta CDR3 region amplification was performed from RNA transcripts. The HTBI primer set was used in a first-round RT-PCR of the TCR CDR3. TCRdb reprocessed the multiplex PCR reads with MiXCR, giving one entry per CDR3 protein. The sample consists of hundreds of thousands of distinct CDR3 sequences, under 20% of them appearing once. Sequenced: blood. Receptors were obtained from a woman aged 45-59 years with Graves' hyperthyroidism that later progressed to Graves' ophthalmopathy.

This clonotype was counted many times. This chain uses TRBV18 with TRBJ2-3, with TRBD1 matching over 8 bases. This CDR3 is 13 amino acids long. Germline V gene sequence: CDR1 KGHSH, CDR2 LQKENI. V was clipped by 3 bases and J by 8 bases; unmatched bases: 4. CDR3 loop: CASSPDRAGTQYF. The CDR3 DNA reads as TGTGCCAGCTCACCGGACAGGGCGGGTACGCAGTATTTT.

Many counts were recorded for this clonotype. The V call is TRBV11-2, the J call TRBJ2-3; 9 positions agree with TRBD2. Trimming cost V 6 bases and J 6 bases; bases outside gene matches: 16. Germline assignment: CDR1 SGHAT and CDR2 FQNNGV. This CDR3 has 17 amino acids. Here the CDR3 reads CASRSTLAGQSQDTQYF. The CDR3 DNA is TGTGCCAGCAGATCCACCCTAGCGGGGCAGTCGCAGGATACGCAGTATTTT.

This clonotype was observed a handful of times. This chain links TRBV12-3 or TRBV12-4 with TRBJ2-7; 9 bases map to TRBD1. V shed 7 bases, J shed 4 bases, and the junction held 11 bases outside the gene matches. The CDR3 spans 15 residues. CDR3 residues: CASTPRAGQGYEQYF. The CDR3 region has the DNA TGTGCCAGCACCCCCCGGGCGGGACAGGGTTACGAGCAGTACTTC.

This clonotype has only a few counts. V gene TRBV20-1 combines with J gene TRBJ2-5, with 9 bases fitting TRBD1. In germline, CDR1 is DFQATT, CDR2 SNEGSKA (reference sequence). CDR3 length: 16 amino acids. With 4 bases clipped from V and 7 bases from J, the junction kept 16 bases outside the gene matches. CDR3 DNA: TGCAGTGCTATCGACAGGGACAGGGCGGCGGTTGGGACCCAGTACTTC. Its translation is CSAIDRDRAAVGTQYF.

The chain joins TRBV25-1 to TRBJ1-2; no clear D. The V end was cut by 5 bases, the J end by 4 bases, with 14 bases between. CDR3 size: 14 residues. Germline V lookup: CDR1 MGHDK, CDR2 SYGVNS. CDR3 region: CASSRGERFYGYTF. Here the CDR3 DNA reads TGTGCCAGCAGTCGGGGAGAGAGGTTCTATGGCTACACCTTC.

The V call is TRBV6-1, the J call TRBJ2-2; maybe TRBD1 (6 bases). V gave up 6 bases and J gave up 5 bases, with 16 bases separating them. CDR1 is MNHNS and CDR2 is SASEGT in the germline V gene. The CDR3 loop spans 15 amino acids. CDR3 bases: TGTGCCAGCAGGCCCCCCAGGGGCCTAACCGGGGAGCTGTTTTTT. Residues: CASRPPRGLTGELFF.

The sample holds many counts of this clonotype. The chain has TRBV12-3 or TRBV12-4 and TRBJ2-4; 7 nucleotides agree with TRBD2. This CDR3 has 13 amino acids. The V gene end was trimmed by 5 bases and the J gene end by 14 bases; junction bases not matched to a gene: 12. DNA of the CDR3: TGTGCCAGCAGTACTGCCGGTGGGCGGGGGAAGTACTTC. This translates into CASSTAGGRGKYF.

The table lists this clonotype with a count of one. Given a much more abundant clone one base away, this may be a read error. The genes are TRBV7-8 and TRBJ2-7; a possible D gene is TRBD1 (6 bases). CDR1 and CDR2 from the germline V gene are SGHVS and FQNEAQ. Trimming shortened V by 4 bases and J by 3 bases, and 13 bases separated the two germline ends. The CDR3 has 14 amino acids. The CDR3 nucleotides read TGTGCCAGCAGCTATGGCGGACAGCACTACGAGCAGTACTTC. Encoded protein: CASSYGGQHYEQYF.

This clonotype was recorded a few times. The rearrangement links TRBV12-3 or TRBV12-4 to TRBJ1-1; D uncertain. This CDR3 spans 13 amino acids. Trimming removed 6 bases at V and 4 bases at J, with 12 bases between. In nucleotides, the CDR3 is TGTGCCAGCAGCTCCGCATATAGCACTGAAGCTTTCTTT. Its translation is CASSSAYSTEAFF.

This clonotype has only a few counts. As DNA, the CDR3 is TGTGCCACTTCTGACAGGGGAGGCTCACCCCTCCACTTT. It translates to CATSDRGGSPLHF. This sequence joins TRBV19 and TRBJ1-6, with 8 bases fitting TRBD1. The CDR3 is 13 amino acids. The V gene's germline CDR1 is LNHDA and CDR2 SQIVND (reference sequence). Trimming at V came to 10 bases and at J to 10 bases, leaving 9 bases not matched to a gene.

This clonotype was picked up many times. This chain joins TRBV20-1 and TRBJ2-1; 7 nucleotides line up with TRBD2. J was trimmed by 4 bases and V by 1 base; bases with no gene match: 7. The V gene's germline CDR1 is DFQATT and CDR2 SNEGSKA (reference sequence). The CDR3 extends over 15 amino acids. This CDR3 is CSARAGGGPYNEQFF. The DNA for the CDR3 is TGCAGTGCTAGAGCGGGCGGGGGACCTTACAATGAGCAGTTCTTC.

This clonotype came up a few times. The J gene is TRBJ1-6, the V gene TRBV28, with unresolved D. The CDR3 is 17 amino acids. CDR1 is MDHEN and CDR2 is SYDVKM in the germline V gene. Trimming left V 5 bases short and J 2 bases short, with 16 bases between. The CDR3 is CASSPPRVGTYNSPLHF. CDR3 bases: TGTGCCAGCAGTCCCCCCCGGGTAGGGACCTATAATTCACCCCTCCACTTT.

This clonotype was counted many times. CDR3: CASSPMGRGISGNTIYF. The CDR3 DNA reads as TGTGCCAGCAGCCCTATGGGAAGGGGGATCTCTGGAAACACCATATATTTT. The chain joins TRBV27 to TRBJ1-3; possibly TRBD1 for D (6 bases). This CDR3 spans 17 amino acids. In germline, CDR1 is MNHEY, CDR2 SMNVEV (reference sequence). V was cut by 6 bases and J by 0 bases, with 18 bases left in between.